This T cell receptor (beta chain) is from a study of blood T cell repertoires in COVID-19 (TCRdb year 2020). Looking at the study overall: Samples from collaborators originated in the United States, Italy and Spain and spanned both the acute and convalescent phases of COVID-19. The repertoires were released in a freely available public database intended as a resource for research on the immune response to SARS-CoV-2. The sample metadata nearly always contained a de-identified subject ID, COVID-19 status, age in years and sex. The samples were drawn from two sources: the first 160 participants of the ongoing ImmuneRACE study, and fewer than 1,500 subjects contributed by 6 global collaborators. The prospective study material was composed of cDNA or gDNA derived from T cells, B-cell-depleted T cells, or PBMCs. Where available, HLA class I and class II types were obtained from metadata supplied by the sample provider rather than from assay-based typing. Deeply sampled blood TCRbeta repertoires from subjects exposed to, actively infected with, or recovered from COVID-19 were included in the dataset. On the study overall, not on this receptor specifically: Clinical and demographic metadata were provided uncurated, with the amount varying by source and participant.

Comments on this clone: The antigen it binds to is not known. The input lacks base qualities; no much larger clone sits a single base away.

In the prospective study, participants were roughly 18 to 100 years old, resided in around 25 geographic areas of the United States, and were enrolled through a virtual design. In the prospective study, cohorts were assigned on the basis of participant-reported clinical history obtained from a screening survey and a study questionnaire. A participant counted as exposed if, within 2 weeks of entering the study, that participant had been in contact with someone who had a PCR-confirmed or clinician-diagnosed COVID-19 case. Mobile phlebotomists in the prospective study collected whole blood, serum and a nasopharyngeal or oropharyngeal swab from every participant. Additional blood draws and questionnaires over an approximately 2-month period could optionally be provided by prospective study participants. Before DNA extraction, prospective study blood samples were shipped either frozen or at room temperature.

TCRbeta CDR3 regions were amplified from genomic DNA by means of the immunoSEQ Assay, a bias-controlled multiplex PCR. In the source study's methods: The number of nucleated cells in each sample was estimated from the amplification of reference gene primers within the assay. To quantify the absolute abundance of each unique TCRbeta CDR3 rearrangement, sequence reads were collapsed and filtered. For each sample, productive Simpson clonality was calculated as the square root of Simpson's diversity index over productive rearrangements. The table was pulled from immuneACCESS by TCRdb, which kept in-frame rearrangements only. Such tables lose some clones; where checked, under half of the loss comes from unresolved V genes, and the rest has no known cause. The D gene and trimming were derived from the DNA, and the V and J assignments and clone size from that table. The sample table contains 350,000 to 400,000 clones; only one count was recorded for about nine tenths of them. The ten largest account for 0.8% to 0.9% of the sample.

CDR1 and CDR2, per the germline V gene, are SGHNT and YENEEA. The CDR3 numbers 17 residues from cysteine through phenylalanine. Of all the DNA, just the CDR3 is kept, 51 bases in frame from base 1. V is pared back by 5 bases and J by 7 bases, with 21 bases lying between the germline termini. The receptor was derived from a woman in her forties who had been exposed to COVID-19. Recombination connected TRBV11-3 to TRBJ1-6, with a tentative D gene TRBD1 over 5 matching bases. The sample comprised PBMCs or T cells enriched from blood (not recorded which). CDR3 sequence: CASSLSVLGEGNSPLHF. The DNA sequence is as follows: TGTGCCAGCAGCCTTTCAGTTCTAGGGGAGGGGAATTCACCCCTCCACTTT.